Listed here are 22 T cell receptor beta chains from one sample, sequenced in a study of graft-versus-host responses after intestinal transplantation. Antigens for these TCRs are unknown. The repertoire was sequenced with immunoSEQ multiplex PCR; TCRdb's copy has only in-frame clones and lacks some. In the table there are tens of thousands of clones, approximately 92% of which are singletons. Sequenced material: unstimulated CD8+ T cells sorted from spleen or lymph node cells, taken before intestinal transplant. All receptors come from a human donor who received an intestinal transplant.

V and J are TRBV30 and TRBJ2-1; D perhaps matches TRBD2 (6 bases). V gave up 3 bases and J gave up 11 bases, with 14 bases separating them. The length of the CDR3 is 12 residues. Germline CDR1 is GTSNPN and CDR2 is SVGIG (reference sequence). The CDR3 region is CAWSEPGLQQFF. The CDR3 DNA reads TGTGCCTGGAGCGAGCCGGGACTTCAGCAGTTCTTC.

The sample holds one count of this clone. The CDR3 sequence: CASSSTSGGDNTDTQYF. In nucleotides, the CDR3 is TGTGCCAGCAGCTCCACTAGCGGGGGGGATAACACAGATACGCAGTATTTT. The rearrangement uses TRBV5-6 and TRBJ2-3; 13 nucleotides align to TRBD2. CDR1 is SGHDT, CDR2 YYEEEE, per germline. The CDR3 runs to 17 residues. Unmatched junction bases numbered 6, after V lost 3 bases and J lost 2 bases.

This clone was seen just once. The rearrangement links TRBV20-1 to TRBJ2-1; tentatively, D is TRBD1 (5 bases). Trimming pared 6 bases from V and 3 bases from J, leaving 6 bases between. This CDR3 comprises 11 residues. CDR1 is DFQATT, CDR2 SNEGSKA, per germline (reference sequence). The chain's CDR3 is CSARDYNEQFF. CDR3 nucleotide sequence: TGCAGTGCCAGGGACTACAATGAGCAGTTCTTC.

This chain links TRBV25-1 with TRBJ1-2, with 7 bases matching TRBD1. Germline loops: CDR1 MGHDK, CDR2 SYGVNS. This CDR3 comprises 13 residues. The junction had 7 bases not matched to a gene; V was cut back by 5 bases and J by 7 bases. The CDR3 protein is CASSTTQGGGYTF. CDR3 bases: TGTGCCAGCAGTACAACCCAGGGGGGTGGCTACACCTTC.

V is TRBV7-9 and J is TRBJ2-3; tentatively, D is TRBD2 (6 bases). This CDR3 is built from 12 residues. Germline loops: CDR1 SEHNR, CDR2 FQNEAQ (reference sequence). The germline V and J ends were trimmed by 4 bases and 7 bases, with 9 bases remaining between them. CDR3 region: CASSWDFHTQYF. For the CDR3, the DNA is TGTGCCAGCAGCTGGGACTTTCATACGCAGTATTTT. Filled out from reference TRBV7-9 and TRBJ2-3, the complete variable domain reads DTGVSQNPRHKITKRGQNVTFRCDPISEHNRLYWYRQTLGQGPEFLTYFQNEAQLEKSRLLSDRFSAERPKGSFSTLEIQRTEQGDSAMYLCASSWDFHTQYFGPGTRLTVL.

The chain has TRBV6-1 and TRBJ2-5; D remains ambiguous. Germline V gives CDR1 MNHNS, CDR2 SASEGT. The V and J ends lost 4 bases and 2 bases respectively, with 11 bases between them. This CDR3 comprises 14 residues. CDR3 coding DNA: TGTGCCAGCAGTGTATTTAGCTGGCAAGAGACCCAGTACTTC. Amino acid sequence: CASSVFSWQETQYF.

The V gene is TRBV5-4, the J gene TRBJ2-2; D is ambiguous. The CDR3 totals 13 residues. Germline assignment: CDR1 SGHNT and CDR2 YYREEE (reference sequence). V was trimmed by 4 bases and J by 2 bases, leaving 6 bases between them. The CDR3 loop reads CASSATNTGELFF. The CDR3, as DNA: TGTGCCAGCAGCGCGACAAACACCGGGGAGCTGTTTTTT.

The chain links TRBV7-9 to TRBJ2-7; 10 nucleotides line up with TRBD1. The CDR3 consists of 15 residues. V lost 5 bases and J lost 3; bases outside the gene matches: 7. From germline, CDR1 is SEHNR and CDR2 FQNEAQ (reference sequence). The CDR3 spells CASSRPGTGDYEQYF. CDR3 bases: TGTGCCAGCAGCCGGCCCGGGACAGGGGACTACGAGCAGTACTTC.

CDR3 nucleotides: TGTGCCAGCAGTTACACGGGACTAGATTACGAGCAGTACTTC. This translates into CASSYTGLDYEQYF. This chain uses TRBV27 with TRBJ2-7, with 8 bases matching TRBD2. This CDR3 is 14 amino acids long. With V trimmed by 4 bases and J by 4 bases, 6 bases remained unmatched. Looked up from germline, CDR1 is MNHEY and CDR2 is SMNVEV (reference sequence).

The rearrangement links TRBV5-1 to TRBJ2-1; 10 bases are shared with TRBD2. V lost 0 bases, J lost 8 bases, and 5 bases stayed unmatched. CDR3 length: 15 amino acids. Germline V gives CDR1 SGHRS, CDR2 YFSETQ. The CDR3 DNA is TGCGCCAGCAGCTTGGAGCGGGGGGGCAGTGATGAGCAGTTCTTC. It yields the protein CASSLERGGSDEQFF.

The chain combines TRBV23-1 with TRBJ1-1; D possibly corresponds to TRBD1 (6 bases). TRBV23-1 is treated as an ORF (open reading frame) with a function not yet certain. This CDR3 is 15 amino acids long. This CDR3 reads CLTGQKTFKGTEAFF. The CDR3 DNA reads TGCCTTACCGGACAGAAGACTTTTAAGGGCACTGAAGCTTTCTTT.

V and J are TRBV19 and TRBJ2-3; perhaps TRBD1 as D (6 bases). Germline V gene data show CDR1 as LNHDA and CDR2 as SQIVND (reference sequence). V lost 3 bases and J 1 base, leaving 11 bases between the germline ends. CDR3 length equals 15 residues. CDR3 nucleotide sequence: TGTGCCAGTAGTATGTTCGCAGGGGGCACAGATACGCAGTATTTT. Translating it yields CASSMFAGGTDTQYF.

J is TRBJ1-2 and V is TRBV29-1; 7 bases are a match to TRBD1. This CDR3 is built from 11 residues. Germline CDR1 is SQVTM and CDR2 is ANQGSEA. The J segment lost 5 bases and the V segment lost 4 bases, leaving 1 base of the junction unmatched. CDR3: CSVATGYGYTF. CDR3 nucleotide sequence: TGCAGCGTTGCGACAGGGTATGGCTACACCTTC.

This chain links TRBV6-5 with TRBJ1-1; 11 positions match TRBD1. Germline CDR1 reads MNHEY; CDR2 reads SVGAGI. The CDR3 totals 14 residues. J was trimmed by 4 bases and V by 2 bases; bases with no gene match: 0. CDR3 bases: TGTGCCAGCAGTTACGGGACAGGGGGCACTGAAGCTTTCTTT. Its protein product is CASSYGTGGTEAFF.

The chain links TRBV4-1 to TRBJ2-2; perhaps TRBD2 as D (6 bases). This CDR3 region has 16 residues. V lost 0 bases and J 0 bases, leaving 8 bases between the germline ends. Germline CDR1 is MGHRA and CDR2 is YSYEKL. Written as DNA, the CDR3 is TGCGCCAGCAGCCAAGAAGGGACTCCGAACACCGGGGAGCTGTTTTTT. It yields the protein CASSQEGTPNTGELFF.

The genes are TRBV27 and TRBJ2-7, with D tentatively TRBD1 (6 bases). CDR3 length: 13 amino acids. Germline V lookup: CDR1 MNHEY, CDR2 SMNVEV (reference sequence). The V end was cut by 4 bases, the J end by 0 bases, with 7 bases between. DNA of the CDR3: TGTGCCAGCAGTTCAGGGGACTCCTACGAGCAGTACTTC. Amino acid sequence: CASSSGDSYEQYF.

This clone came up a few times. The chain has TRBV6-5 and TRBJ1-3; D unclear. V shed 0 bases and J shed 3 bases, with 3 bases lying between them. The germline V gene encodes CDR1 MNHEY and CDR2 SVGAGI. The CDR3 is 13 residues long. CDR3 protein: CASSYSSGNTIYF. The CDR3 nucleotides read TGTGCCAGCAGTTACTCGAGTGGAAACACCATATATTTT.

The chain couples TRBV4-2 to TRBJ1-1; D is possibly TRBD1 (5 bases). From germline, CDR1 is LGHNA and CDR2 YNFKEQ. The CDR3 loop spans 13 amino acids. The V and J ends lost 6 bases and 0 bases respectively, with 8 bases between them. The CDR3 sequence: CASRGQMNTEAFF. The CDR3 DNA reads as TGTGCCAGCAGGGGGCAGATGAACACTGAAGCTTTCTTT.

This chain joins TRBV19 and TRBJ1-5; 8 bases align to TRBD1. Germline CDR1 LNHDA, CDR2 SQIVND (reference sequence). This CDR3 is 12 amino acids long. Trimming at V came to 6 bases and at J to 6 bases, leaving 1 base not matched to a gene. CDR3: CASRTGVQPQHF. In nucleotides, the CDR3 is TGTGCCAGTAGGACAGGGGTTCAGCCCCAGCATTTT.

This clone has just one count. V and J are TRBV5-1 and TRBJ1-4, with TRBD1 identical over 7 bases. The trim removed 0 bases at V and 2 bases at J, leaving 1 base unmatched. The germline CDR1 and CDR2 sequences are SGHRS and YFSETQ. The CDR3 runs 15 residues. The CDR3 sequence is CASSLEGATNEKLFF. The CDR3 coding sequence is TGCGCCAGCAGCTTGGAGGGGGCTACTAATGAAAAACTGTTTTTT.

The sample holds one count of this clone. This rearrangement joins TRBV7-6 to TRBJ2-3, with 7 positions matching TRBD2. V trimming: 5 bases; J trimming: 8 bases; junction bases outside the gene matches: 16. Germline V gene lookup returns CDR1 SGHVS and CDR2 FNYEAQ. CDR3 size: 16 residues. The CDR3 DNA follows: TGTGCCAGCAGCCCCCAGCGGGATGGGGCAATGGGTACGCAGTATTTT. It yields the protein CASSPQRDGAMGTQYF. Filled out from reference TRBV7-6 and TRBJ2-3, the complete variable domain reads GAGVSQSPRYKVTKRGQDVALRCDPISGHVSLYWYRQALGQGPEFLTYFNYEAQQDKSGLPNDRFSAERPEGSISTLTIQRTEQRDSAMYRCASSPQRDGAMGTQYFGPGTRLTVL.

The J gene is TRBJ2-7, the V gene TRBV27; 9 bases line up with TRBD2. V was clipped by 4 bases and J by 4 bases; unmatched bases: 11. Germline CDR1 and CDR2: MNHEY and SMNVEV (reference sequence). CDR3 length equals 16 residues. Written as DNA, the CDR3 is TGTGCCAGCAGTTCCCAACAGCCTAGCGGGGTTTACGAGCAGTACTTC. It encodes CASSSQQPSGVYEQYF.